The clone carrying this T cell receptor beta chain was seen ten or more times. Its antigen is unidentified. The V end lost 0 bases, the J end lost 7 bases, and 14 bases lay between the germline ends. The germline V gene encodes CDR1 SGHRS and CDR2 YFSETQ. The CDR3 extends over 15 amino acids. These data belong to a study of CD8 T cells in ankylosing spondylitis. The study's findings and limits: A number of the motif variants had already been described in reactive arthritis synovial fluid and blood. There was a TCR beta motif, made of several highly homologous variants, that appeared characteristic of ankylosing spondylitis blood. The authors reported significant enrichment of disease-linked clones in matched ankylosing spondylitis synovial fluid.

TCRdb processed the 5' RACE reads anew with MiXCR; each CDR3 protein has one entry. The sample gives around 300,000 distinct CDR3 sequences, approximately 10% of which show up once; more than 7% is in the top ten. The sample taken for sequencing was blood, either unsorted or a sorted T cell fraction (not recorded which). This TCR was sampled from a female donor with ankylosing spondylitis or in good health (not recorded which). J is TRBJ2-1 and V is TRBV5-1; D perhaps matches TRBD2 (5 bases). CDR3 region: CASSLGPEDWNEQFF. Written as DNA, the CDR3 is TGCGCCAGCAGCTTGGGTCCAGAGGACTGGAATGAGCAGTTCTTC. Full variable domain (outside the CDR3, taken from reference TRBV5-1 and TRBJ2-1): KAGVTQTPRYLIKTRGQQVTLSCSPISGHRSVSWYQQTPGQGLQFLFEYFSETQRNKGNFPGRFSGRQFSNSRSEMNVSTLELGDSALYLCASSLGPEDWNEQFFGPGTRLTVL.